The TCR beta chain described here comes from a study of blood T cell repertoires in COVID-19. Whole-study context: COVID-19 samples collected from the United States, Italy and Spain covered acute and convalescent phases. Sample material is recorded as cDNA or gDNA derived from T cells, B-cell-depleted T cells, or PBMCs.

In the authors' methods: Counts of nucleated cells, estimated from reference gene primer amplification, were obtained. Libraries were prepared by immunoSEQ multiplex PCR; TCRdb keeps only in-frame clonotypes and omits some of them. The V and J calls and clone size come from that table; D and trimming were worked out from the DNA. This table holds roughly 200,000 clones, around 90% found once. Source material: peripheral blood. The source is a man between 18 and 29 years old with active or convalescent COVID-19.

This chain's CDR3 is CASSFKVVRGTAERGYTF. CDR3 nucleotides: TGTGCCAGCAGTTTTAAGGTCGTCCGCGGGACCGCCGAGAGAGGCTACACCTTC. The chain links TRBV28 to TRBJ1-2; possible D gene TRBD1, 5 bases. V was cut by 3 bases and J by 8 bases, with 28 bases left in between. CDR1 is MDHEN, CDR2 SYDVKM, per germline. This CDR3 has 18 residues.